These 26 T cell receptor beta chains share one sample of origin, sequenced in a study of CD8+CD57+ T cells in acquired aplastic anemia. Researchers used genomic DNA as the template to profile TCR beta VDJ and CDR3. One entry per CDR3 protein results from TCRdb running MiXCR on the reads. The data hold tens of thousands of distinct CDR3 sequences, with approximately 45% observed a single time. The specimen sequenced was sorted CD4+, CD8+, or CD8+CD57+ T cells (not recorded which) from PBMCs. The receptors were sampled from a human donor in good health, serving as a control.

The chain couples TRBV24-1 to TRBJ1-2; TRBD1 might be the D (5 bases). V was clipped by 5 bases and J by 7 bases, with 13 bases between them. The CDR3 runs to 13 residues. CDR1 is KGHDR and CDR2 is SFDVKD in the germline V gene. CDR3 nucleotide sequence: TGTGCCACCAGTGCAGGACGAGGGGCTGGCTACACCTTC. Translating gives CATSAGRGAGYTF.

This clonotype was seen a few times. Relative to the germline gene, one junction end is altered; a read error may explain this. This chain links TRBV12-3 or TRBV12-4 with TRBJ1-2; D gene ambiguous. The CDR3 totals 12 residues. The DNA of the CDR3 is TGTGCCAGCAGTGTGCGGTTAGATGGCCACACCTTC. It yields the protein CASSVRLDGHTF.

The V call is TRBV9, the J call TRBJ2-2, with a tentative D call TRBD2 (5 bases). The V and J ends lost 1 base and 4 bases respectively, with 17 bases between them. The CDR3 consists of 17 residues. Germline loops: CDR1 SGDLS, CDR2 YYNGEE. The CDR3 DNA sequence: TGTGCCAGCAGCGTAACCGACAAACTAGGCCTCACCGGGGAGCTGTTTTTT. It yields the protein CASSVTDKLGLTGELFF.

The V call is TRBV11-2, the J call TRBJ2-3; 12 positions agree with TRBD2. Looked up from germline, CDR1 is SGHAT and CDR2 is FQNNGV. This CDR3 region has 15 residues. The junction had 3 bases not matched to a gene; V was cut back by 3 bases and J by 5 bases. The CDR3 sequence: CASSLTSGSGDTQYF. The DNA of the CDR3 is TGTGCCAGCAGCTTGACTAGCGGGAGCGGAGATACGCAGTATTTT.

The rearrangement uses TRBV19 and TRBJ1-2; D gene unclear. This CDR3 is built from 12 residues. Germline-derived CDR1 and CDR2 are LNHDA and SQIVND (reference sequence). V lost 7 bases to trimming and J lost 3 bases, with 9 bases between them. The CDR3 DNA sequence: TGTGCCAGTAAGGCAGACTACTATGGCTACACCTTC. It yields the protein CASKADYYGYTF. Full variable domain (remainder filled in from reference TRBV19 and TRBJ1-2): DGGITQSPKYLFRKEGQNVTLSCEQNLNHDAMYWYRQDPGQGLRLIYYSQIVNDFQKGDIAEGYSVSREKKESFPLTVTSAQKNPTAFYLCASKADYYGYTFGSGTRLTVV.

The rearrangement links TRBV7-9 to TRBJ1-1, with D possibly being TRBD1 (6 bases). Germline CDR1 and CDR2: SEHNR and FQNEAQ (reference sequence). The ends were cut back, 3 bases at V and 3 bases at J, with 14 bases in the middle. The CDR3 extends over 15 amino acids. The CDR3 DNA follows: TGTGCCAGCAGCTTGTACGTCCGGGGGCACACTGAAGCTTTCTTT. The encoded protein is CASSLYVRGHTEAFF.

The rearrangement joins TRBV25-1 to TRBJ1-1; 9 nucleotides agree with TRBD1. Germline V gene lookup returns CDR1 MGHDK and CDR2 SYGVNS. This CDR3 has 16 residues. The junction had 7 bases not matched to a gene; V was cut back by 2 bases and J by 3 bases. The DNA of the CDR3 is TGTGCCAGCAGTGAAGAGGGAAGGACAGGGGACACTGAAGCTTTCTTT. Encoded protein: CASSEEGRTGDTEAFF.

This clonotype has more than one count but fewer than ten. CDR3 amino acids: CASSDRENYLEELFF. DNA of the CDR3: TGTGCCAGCAGCGACCGGGAAAACTACCTAGAGGAACTGTTTTTT. The chain couples TRBV9 to TRBJ1-4, with D uncertain. Germline-derived CDR1 and CDR2 are SGDLS and YYNGEE. The CDR3 contains 15 residues. Trimming stripped 3 bases from V and 12 bases from J, with 21 bases between.

This clonotype was counted between two and nine times. The chain couples TRBV25-1 to TRBJ2-4, with a weak D call TRBD2 (6 bases). Trimming stripped 6 bases from V and 7 bases from J, with 19 bases between. CDR1 and CDR2 (germline): MGHDK, SYGVNS. This CDR3 spans 15 amino acids. This chain's CDR3 is CASSQAGQPGNIQYF. Written as DNA, the CDR3 is TGTGCCAGCAGCCAAGCGGGCCAGCCCGGGAACATTCAGTACTTC.

This chain joins TRBV19 and TRBJ1-1; TRBD1 matches at 8 bases. Germline V CDR1 and CDR2: LNHDA, SQIVND (reference sequence). The CDR3 runs 13 residues. The trim removed 6 bases at V and 0 bases at J, leaving 0 bases unmatched. The CDR3 reads CASRTGVNTEAFF. Here the CDR3 DNA reads TGTGCCAGTAGGACAGGGGTGAACACTGAAGCTTTCTTT.

The chain recombines TRBV24-1 with TRBJ1-2; D is unclear. The germline V gene encodes CDR1 KGHDR and CDR2 SFDVKD. The CDR3 is 13 residues long. Trimming left V 3 bases short and J 8 bases short, with 12 bases between. The CDR3 reads CATSDPGREGYTF. The DNA of the CDR3 is TGTGCCACCAGTGATCCCGGACGTGAGGGCTACACCTTC.

The V call is TRBV6-1, the J call TRBJ1-2; D remains unclear. The CDR3 totals 12 residues. The germline V and J ends were trimmed by 1 base and 8 bases, with 8 bases remaining between them. Germline lookup yields CDR1 MNHNS and CDR2 SASEGT. DNA for the CDR3: TGTGCCAGCAGTGAAGTATCTAAAGGCTACACCTTC. The encoded protein is CASSEVSKGYTF.

This clonotype appeared many times. The rearrangement links TRBV13 to TRBJ2-7; 7 positions match TRBD1. CDR3 length equals 13 residues. V was clipped by 1 base and J by 4 bases; unmatched bases: 1. Germline V lookup: CDR1 PRHDT, CDR2 FYEKMQ (reference sequence). CDR3: CASSLDRGYEQYF. The CDR3 coding sequence is TGTGCCAGCAGCTTAGACAGGGGATACGAGCAGTACTTC.

This clonotype showed up just a few times. The CDR3 is CASSRQGRNLGGYTF. CDR3 in DNA: TGCGCCAGCAGCCGCCAGGGACGGAATTTGGGCGGCTACACCTTC. This sequence joins TRBV4-1 and TRBJ1-2, with TRBD1 as a possible D gene (5 bases). CDR1 and CDR2 (germline): MGHRA, YSYEKL. V was cut by 4 bases and J by 8 bases, with 20 bases left in between. The CDR3 length is 15 residues.

The table lists this clonotype with many counts. J is TRBJ1-2 and V is TRBV19; the match to TRBD1 covers 8 bases. Per germline, CDR1 LNHDA and CDR2 SQIVND (reference sequence). This CDR3 comprises 15 residues. V lost 5 bases to trimming and J lost 5 bases; unmatched junction nucleotides: 10. The CDR3 reads CASSEDRGLLYGYTF. The CDR3 DNA follows: TGTGCCAGTAGTGAAGACAGGGGTTTGCTTTATGGCTACACCTTC.

As for this clonotype: Possible read error: a much larger clone is one base away. This chain connects TRBV11-2 to TRBJ2-7, with D possibly matching TRBD1 (5 bases). Germline V CDR1 and CDR2: SGHAT, FQNNGV. This CDR3 is 13 amino acids long. The CDR3 DNA sequence: TGTGCCAGCGGCTTGCCAGGGTATTACGAGCAGTACTTC. Translating gives CASGLPGYYEQYF.

This clonotype was counted ten times or more. The chain has TRBV11-2 and TRBJ2-1; possible D gene TRBD2, 5 bases. The germline CDR1 and CDR2 sequences are SGHAT and FQNNGV. The CDR3 contains 14 residues. V dropped 5 bases and J dropped 7 bases, with 15 bases sitting between them. CDR3 bases: TGTGCCAGCAGCGAACAAGGGAGTCGAAATGAGCAGTTCTTC. This sequence encodes CASSEQGSRNEQFF.

This clonotype was observed many times. The rearrangement joins TRBV19 to TRBJ1-1; D not resolved. The length of the CDR3 is 13 residues. CDR1 and CDR2 from the germline V gene are LNHDA and SQIVND (reference sequence). Trimming left V 5 bases short and J 1 base short, with 8 bases between. CDR3 nucleotides: TGTGCCAGTAGTCAGGCGCAGAACACTGAAGCTTTCTTT. Protein: CASSQAQNTEAFF.

This clonotype was observed a handful of times. The chain links TRBV7-9 to TRBJ2-1; D gene uncertain. This CDR3 is built from 11 residues. Germline values: CDR1 SEHNR, CDR2 FQNEAQ (reference sequence). V was shortened by 1 base and J by 10 bases, with 5 bases between the two germline ends. The CDR3 bases are TGTGCCAGCAGCTTAGACGGCGAGCAGTTCTTC. Amino acid sequence: CASSLDGEQFF.

This chain connects TRBV5-1 to TRBJ2-2; D unresolved. CDR1 is SGHRS and CDR2 is YFSETQ in the germline V gene. Trimming took 1 base from V and 2 from J, leaving 9 bases between them. The CDR3 sequence is 15 residues long. The CDR3 nucleotides read TGCGCCAGCAGCTTGCGGTCAGGCAACACCGGGGAGCTGTTTTTT. Translated, it gives CASSLRSGNTGELFF.

This clonotype was seen many times. This chain links TRBV7-9 with TRBJ2-7, with D uncertain. CDR1 and CDR2 from the germline V gene are SEHNR and FQNEAQ (reference sequence). This CDR3 contains 12 residues. The V gene lost 0 bases and the J gene lost 3 bases, with 3 bases spanning the gap. In DNA, the CDR3 is TGTGCCAGCAGCTTAGCCAACTACGAGCAGTACTTC. It encodes CASSLANYEQYF.

This clonotype was observed a few times. The chain joins TRBV29-1 to TRBJ1-2; D is uncertain. The germline CDR1 and CDR2 sequences are SQVTM and ANQGSEA. V lost 5 bases and J lost 3, with 7 bases in between. The length of the CDR3 is 11 residues. CDR3 protein: CSVLGDYGYTF. CDR3 nucleotides: TGCAGCGTTTTGGGCGACTATGGCTACACCTTC.

The chain uses TRBV5-8 and TRBJ1-2; D perhaps matches TRBD1 (5 bases). This CDR3 comprises 14 residues. Trimming removed 4 bases from V and 2 bases from J, with 12 bases in between. Germline-derived CDR1 and CDR2 are SGHTS and YDEGEE. The chain's CDR3 is CASSQGLINYGYTF. CDR3 bases: TGTGCCAGCAGCCAGGGACTGATAAACTATGGCTACACCTTC.

This clonotype occurred a few times. CDR3 residues: CASSLMGSNQPQHF. The DNA of the CDR3 is TGTGCCAGCAGTTTAATGGGCAGCAATCAGCCCCAGCATTTT. The V and J genes are TRBV12-3 or TRBV12-4 and TRBJ1-5, with D uncertain. CDR3 length: 14 amino acids. The V and J ends lost 2 bases and 1 base respectively, with 6 bases between them.

This clonotype showed up just a few times. The chain uses TRBV29-1 and TRBJ2-7; 7 bases match TRBD1. The J segment lost 2 bases and the V segment lost 6 bases, leaving 7 bases of the junction unmatched. In germline, CDR1 is SQVTM, CDR2 ANQGSEA. The CDR3 is 13 amino acids. The CDR3 loop reads CSVSGQTTYEQYF. CDR3 in DNA: TGCAGCGTGTCGGGACAGACCACCTACGAGCAGTACTTC.

This clonotype was recorded once. This rearrangement joins TRBV20-1 to TRBJ1-2; 10 bases match TRBD1. Germline V gene sequence: CDR1 DFQATT, CDR2 SNEGSKA (reference sequence). The CDR3 length is 16 residues. V lost 6 bases, J lost 0 bases, and 10 bases stayed unmatched. This CDR3 is CSARRTGGGTNYGYTF. The DNA for the CDR3 is TGCAGTGCCAGAAGGACAGGGGGGGGCACTAACTATGGCTACACCTTC.